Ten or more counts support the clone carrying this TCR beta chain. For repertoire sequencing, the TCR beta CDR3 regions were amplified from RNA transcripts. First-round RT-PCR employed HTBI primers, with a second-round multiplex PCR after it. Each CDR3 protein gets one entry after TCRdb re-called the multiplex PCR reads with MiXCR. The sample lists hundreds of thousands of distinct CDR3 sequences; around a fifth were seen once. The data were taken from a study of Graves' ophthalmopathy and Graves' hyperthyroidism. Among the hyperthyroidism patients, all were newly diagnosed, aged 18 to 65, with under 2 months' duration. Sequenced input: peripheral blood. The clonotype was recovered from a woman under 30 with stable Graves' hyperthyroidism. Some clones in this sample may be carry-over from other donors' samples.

The CDR3 loop is CSARNPTGVQEQYF. The CDR3 nucleotides read TGCAGTGCTAGAAACCCGACAGGGGTCCAGGAGCAGTACTTC. The chain couples TRBV20-1 to TRBJ2-7; 8 bases line up with TRBD1. This CDR3 has 14 amino acids. In germline, CDR1 is DFQATT, CDR2 SNEGSKA (reference sequence). Germline trimming cut 2 bases from V and 7 bases from J; bases unmatched to any gene: 10.